Sequencing of this T cell receptor beta chain was carried out in a study of blood T cell repertoires in COVID-19. Authors' data handling: Reference gene primer amplification in the assay estimated nucleated cell counts. The data were produced by immunoSEQ multiplex PCR, yet TCRdb's version contains in-frame clones alone and is incomplete. V and J calls plus clone size are reproduced from that table; the DNA served to infer D and trimming. The data hold 52,000 or so clones, with 85% to 90% observed a single time. This CDR3 has 15 amino acids. Trimming at V came to 3 bases and at J to 8 bases, leaving 9 bases not matched to a gene. In germline, CDR1 is SGHTA, CDR2 FQGNSA.

Material: peripheral blood. V gene TRBV7-2 combines with J gene TRBJ2-1, with 8 bases lining up with TRBD2. The receptor comes from a human donor in a cohort sampled during active COVID-19. CDR3 loop: CASSLTGLGLDEQFF. The CDR3 DNA sequence: TGTGCCAGCAGCTTGACGGGACTAGGATTGGATGAGCAGTTCTTC.